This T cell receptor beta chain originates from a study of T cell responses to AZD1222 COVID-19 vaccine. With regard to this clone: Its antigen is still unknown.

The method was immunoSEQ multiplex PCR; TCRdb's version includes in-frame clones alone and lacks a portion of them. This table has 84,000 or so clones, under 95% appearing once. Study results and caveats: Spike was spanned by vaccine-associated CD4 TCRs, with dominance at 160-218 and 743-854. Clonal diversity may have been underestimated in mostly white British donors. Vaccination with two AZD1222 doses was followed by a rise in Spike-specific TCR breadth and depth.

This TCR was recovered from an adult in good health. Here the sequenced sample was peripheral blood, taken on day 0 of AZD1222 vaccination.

The CDR3 protein is CASSRDSPTDTQYF. CDR3 coding DNA: TGTGCCAGTAGTAGGGACTCCCCCACAGATACGCAGTATTTT. V gene TRBV19 combines with J gene TRBJ2-3; a weak D match, TRBD2 (6 bases). Germline values: CDR1 LNHDA, CDR2 SQIVND (reference sequence). V lost 4 bases and J 2 bases, leaving 10 bases between the germline ends. This CDR3 contains 14 residues.